This T cell receptor beta chain was recovered during a study of T cell changes during pregnancy in multiple sclerosis. Losses at the gene ends were 1 base for V and 9 bases for J; bases not matched to a gene: 6. Germline CDR1 GTSNPN, CDR2 SVGIG (reference sequence). CDR3 size: 12 residues. The assay was immunoSEQ multiplex PCR, and TCRdb's table has in-frame clones only and misses some. The repertoire includes 39,000 or so clones, about 90% of them detected once, and 0.35% to 0.45% sits in the top ten. The source material was CD4+ T cells from peripheral blood mononuclear cells, sampled after pregnancy. This receptor was identified in a female donor in good health, enrolled as a control in a pregnancy study. This sequence joins TRBV30 and TRBJ2-7; TRBD1 matches at 7 bases. CDR3 amino acids: CAWSAGGDRQYF. The CDR3 region has the DNA TGTGCCTGGAGTGCAGGGGGTGACCGGCAGTACTTC.